The 10 T cell receptor beta chains given below trace back to one sample, sequenced in a study of regulatory T cells in long-lasting Graves disease (dated by TCRdb to the early 2020s). Library generation was performed with multiplex PCR. This sample was sequenced with an Illumina HiSeq 4000. CDR3 regions were amplified by Arm-PCR with iRepertoire HTBI primers to construct TCR beta libraries. TCRdb reanalyzed the raw reads on its own, using fastp at Q25 for trimming and MiXCR for clone calling, and kept in-frame beta chains. Identical CDR3 proteins give one entry, which carries the most common genes and DNA. The sample records a few hundred thousand distinct CDR3 sequences, about 12% of which are singletons. About 19% of the sample comes from the top ten. The time point label for this specimen denotes: newly diagnosed GD, antithyroid drugs for less than 3 months. For both TCR sequencing and RNA sequencing, RNA was extracted from PBMCs using TRIzol.

The same data also went into a second study, on T cells in Graves' hyperthyroidism and ophthalmopathy.

The sequences come from peripheral blood mononuclear cells (PBMCs), collected at new diagnosis, from a patient treated with antithyroid drugs. The receptors were gathered from a woman aged 18-29 years with Graves disease. Donor details come from another sample of the same person, matched by shared clones.

This rearrangement joins TRBV15 to TRBJ2-3, with D perhaps TRBD2 (7 bases). With 5 bases removed from V and 2 bases from J, the gap between germline ends came to 32 bases. The CDR3 is made up of 21 amino acids. Germline V gene data show CDR1 as LNHNV and CDR2 as YYDKDF (reference sequence). For the CDR3, the DNA is TGTGCCACCAGCGGCCCCCCTTGGGGGGGCTTTATCCCAGAACCCACAGATACGCAGTATTTT. Translating it yields CATSGPPWGGFIPEPTDTQYF.

This clonotype has ten or more counts. This chain uses TRBV5-5 with TRBJ1-1; D unclear. Germline-derived CDR1 and CDR2 are SGHKS and YYEKEE (reference sequence). V gave up 5 bases and J gave up 8 bases, with 13 bases separating them. This CDR3 contains 12 residues. CDR3 sequence reads: CASSLDLWEAFF. CDR3 DNA sequence: TGTGCCAGCAGTCTTGACCTTTGGGAAGCTTTCTTT. Together with reference TRBV5-5 and TRBJ1-1, the CDR3 gives the full variable domain: DAGVTQSPTHLIKTRGQQVTLRCSPISGHKSVSWYQQVLGQGPQFIFQYYEKEERGRGNFPDRFSARQFPNYSSELNVNALLLGDSALYLCASSLDLWEAFFGQGTRLTVV.

With respect to this clonotype: Germline is not matched at one junction end, which may reflect a read error. This chain connects TRBV7-2 to TRBJ1-1; no firm D call. Germline loops: CDR1 SGHTA, CDR2 FQGNSA. This CDR3 spans 13 amino acids. The CDR3, as DNA: TGTGCCAGCAGCTTAGAACTGAACACTGGAGCTTTCTTT. Translation gives CASSLELNTGAFF.

This clonotype was detected only a few times. The gene calls are TRBV7-9 and TRBJ1-1; no firm D call. The CDR3 totals 15 residues. Germline V CDR1 and CDR2: SEHNR, FQNEAQ (reference sequence). With 5 bases removed from V and 1 base from J, the gap between germline ends came to 14 bases. The CDR3 DNA sequence: TGTGCCAGCAGCCCCCGATCGGGGAGGAACACTGAAGCTTTCTTT. Its translation: CASSPRSGRNTEAFF.

In this sample, this clonotype turned up many times. This sequence joins TRBV4-2 and TRBJ1-1; D unclear. CDR3 length: 13 residues. CDR1 and CDR2 from the germline V gene are LGHNA and YNFKEQ. Trimming shortened V by 4 bases and J by 10 bases, and 16 bases separated the two germline ends. The CDR3 sequence: CASSPSGSVAAFF. The CDR3 bases are TGTGCCAGCAGCCCAAGCGGCTCTGTCGCAGCTTTCTTT.

There are many counts of this clonotype. The rearrangement joins TRBV5-6 to TRBJ2-7, with TRBD1 matching over 8 bases. The CDR3 sequence is 15 residues long. The V gene's germline CDR1 is SGHDT and CDR2 YYEEEE. V dropped 4 bases and J dropped 4; count of bases not matched to a gene: 10. The CDR3 sequence: CASSDTGGVQYEQYV. CDR3 nucleotides: TGTGCCAGCAGCGATACAGGGGGAGTACAGTACGAGCAGTACGTC.

This clonotype was observed many times. The chain recombines TRBV20-1 with TRBJ2-1, with a possible D match to TRBD2 (7 bases). Per germline, CDR1 DFQATT and CDR2 SNEGSKA (reference sequence). The CDR3 runs 13 residues. CDR3 sequence: CRGGLAKDNEQFF. Written as DNA, the CDR3 is TGCAGGGGGGGGCTAGCGAAAGACAATGAGCAGTTCTTC.

This clonotype was detected a few times. The rearrangement links TRBV4-2 to TRBJ2-3, with D perhaps matching TRBD1 (5 bases). With 2 bases removed from V and 3 bases from J, the gap between germline ends came to 18 bases. The CDR3 covers 17 residues. Germline V lookup: CDR1 LGHNA, CDR2 YNFKEQ. DNA for the CDR3: TGTGCCAGCAGCCAAACAAGGGCAGGGCTTCGAACAGATACGCAGTATTTT. Its translation is CASSQTRAGLRTDTQYF.

The sample holds many counts of this clonotype. The chain combines TRBV3-1 with TRBJ2-2; D tentatively reads TRBD1 or TRBD2 (5 bases each). V lost 4 bases, J lost 5 bases, and 8 bases lay in between. CDR3 length: 13 residues. Germline V gene sequence: CDR1 LGHDT, CDR2 YNNKEL (reference sequence). Written as DNA, the CDR3 is TGTGCCAGCAGCCCCTGGGGGACCGGGGAGCTGTTTTTT. This sequence encodes CASSPWGTGELFF.

In this sample, this clonotype turned up many times. This rearrangement joins TRBV7-3 to TRBJ2-7, with 11 bases aligning to TRBD2. CDR1 and CDR2 (germline): SGHTA, FQGTGA. This CDR3 is 15 amino acids long. Trimming removed 5 bases from V and 0 bases from J; junction bases left unmatched: 3. The CDR3 sequence is CASSPGLAASYEQYF. The CDR3 DNA is TGTGCCAGCAGCCCGGGACTAGCGGCCTCCTACGAGCAGTACTTC.